Listed below are T cell receptor beta chains from one sample, sequenced in a study of blood T cell repertoires in COVID-19. Sequencing was performed with immunoSEQ multiplex PCR; in TCRdb, only in-frame clones are kept and a portion is missing. There are under 300,000 clones in the sample; about 87% occur only once, and 2% to 2.5% lies in the top ten. Sequenced input: PBMCs or T cells enriched from blood (not recorded which). Receptor source: a woman aged 40 to 55 with acute COVID-19. CDR3s include the opening cysteine and the closing phenylalanine or tryptophan. D genes are given only for firm matches. Not all rows give a size; the values are once, few, many and, for expanded clones, a class.

D gene	V gene	J gene	clone size	CDR3 length	CDR3 protein	CDR3 DNA
-	TRBV5-6	TRBJ1-5	-	14	CASSSGNSGQPQHF	TGTGCCAGCAGCTCGGGGAATTCAGGTCAGCCCCAGCATTTT
-	TRBV16	TRBJ1-5	-	17	CASSQSNRRYGNQPQHF	TGTGCCAGCAGCCAATCGAATCGCAGATACGGCAATCAGCCCCAGCATTTT
-	TRBV2	TRBJ1-2	once	14	CASSAGLSTYGYTF	TGTGCCAGCAGTGCAGGCCTCTCAACCTATGGCTACACCTTC
-	TRBV15	TRBJ2-5	-	14	CATSLGGAQETQYF	TGTGCCACCAGCCTCGGAGGGGCCCAAGAGACCCAGTACTTC
TRBD2	TRBV29-1	TRBJ2-1	-	14	CSVILADSYNEQFF	TGCAGCGTGATCCTAGCGGACTCCTACAATGAGCAGTTCTTC
TRBD1	TRBV5-5	TRBJ2-2	-	16	CASSSPGTGVTGELFF	TGTGCCAGCAGCTCGCCTGGGACAGGGGTTACCGGGGAGCTGTTTTTT
-	TRBV29-1	TRBJ1-2	-	12	CSVKGSDYGYTF	TGCAGCGTTAAGGGGTCTGACTATGGCTACACCTTC
TRBD1	TRBV6-2/TRBV6-3	TRBJ1-5	few	13	CASSGTENQPQHF	TGTGCCAGCAGCGGGACAGAAAATCAGCCCCAGCATTTT
TRBD1	TRBV3-1/TRBV3-2	TRBJ2-7	once	11	CASSLGQGQYF	TGTGCCAGCAGCCTTGGACAGGGACAGTACTTC
-	TRBV5-1	TRBJ2-2	few	15	CASSLGLGNTGELFF	TGCGCCAGCAGCTTGGGACTAGGGAACACCGGGGAGCTGTTTTTT
-	TRBV7-2	TRBJ1-2	-	13	CASWPTAGYGYTF	TGTGCCAGCTGGCCGACCGCAGGCTATGGCTACACCTTC
-	TRBV30	TRBJ1-3	-	13	CAWGANSGNTIYF	TGTGCCTGGGGGGCGAACTCTGGAAACACCATATATTTT
-	TRBV5-6	TRBJ2-6	-	16	CASSNRHLSGANVLTF	TGTGCCAGCAGCAACCGACACCTCTCTGGGGCCAACGTCCTGACTTTC
TRBD2	TRBV11-3	TRBJ2-1	once	14	CASSFLSAGGEQFF	TGTGCCAGCAGCTTCCTCTCAGCGGGGGGGGAGCAGTTCTTC
TRBD1	TRBV7-2	TRBJ1-2	few	14	CASSFQGALYGYTF	TGTGCCAGCAGCTTTCAGGGGGCGCTCTATGGCTACACCTTC
TRBD1	TRBV10-1	TRBJ2-3	-	15	CASSHTGEWGDTQYF	TGCGCCAGCAGTCATACAGGGGAATGGGGAGATACGCAGTATTTT
-	TRBV12-5	TRBJ1-5	-	15	CASGLAATINQPQHF	TGTGCTAGTGGTTTGGCAGCGACCATCAATCAGCCCCAGCATTTT
-	TRBV4-3	TRBJ1-1	-	18	CASSQAHLGGRRATEAFF	TGCGCCAGCAGCCAAGCTCATCTGGGAGGGCGCCGGGCCACTGAAGCTTTCTTT
-	TRBV7-2	TRBJ1-5	-	15	CASSPREGDNQPQHF	TGTGCCAGCAGCCCCAGAGAGGGGGACAACCAGCCCCAGCATTTT
TRBD1	TRBV11-2	TRBJ1-2	-	15	CASSDTARDRVIYTF	TGTGCCAGCAGCGACACAGCTCGGGACAGGGTGATCTACACCTTC
TRBD1	TRBV9	TRBJ1-1	-	16	CASSPRQGPLNTEAFF	TGTGCCAGCAGCCCCCGACAGGGGCCCCTGAACACTGAAGCTTTCTTT
-	TRBV7-2	TRBJ2-3	-	12	CASSSDSRTQYF	TGTGCCAGCAGCTCAGACAGCCGGACGCAGTATTTT
-	TRBV7-9	TRBJ2-1	-	15	CASTTRGGVLNEQFF	TGTGCCAGCACGACTAGAGGGGGGGTTTTGAATGAGCAGTTCTTC
TRBD1	TRBV6-5	TRBJ1-1	-	16	CASSYRSTGFHTEAFF	TGTGCCAGCAGTTACAGATCGACAGGGTTTCACACTGAAGCTTTCTTT
-	TRBV28	TRBJ2-5	-	12	CASSQVSETQYF	TGTGCCAGCAGCCAGGTTTCGGAGACCCAGTACTTC
-	TRBV9	TRBJ1-2	-	17	CASSGTPHAGGQWGYTF	TGTGCCAGCAGCGGGACCCCCCACGCGGGGGGACAATGGGGCTACACCTTC
TRBD1	TRBV5-1	TRBJ1-2	-	16	CASSLGNRGRNYGYTF	TGCGCCAGCAGCTTGGGAAACAGGGGACGGAACTATGGCTACACCTTC
-	TRBV4-3	TRBJ2-5	-	14	CASSQDSGLETQYF	TGCGCCAGCAGCCAAGATTCGGGTTTGGAGACCCAGTACTTC
TRBD1	TRBV27	TRBJ1-2	-	17	CASSLGRTGMSVWGYTF	TGTGCCAGCAGTTTAGGTCGGACAGGGATGTCCGTTTGGGGGTACACCTTC
-	TRBV9	TRBJ1-2	-	15	CASSVRPLASYGYTF	TGTGCCAGCAGCGTGCGGCCCCTCGCTAGCTATGGCTACACCTTC
-	TRBV2	TRBJ2-2	-	16	CASSGGPDRLGFFMFF	TGTGCCAGCAGCGGGGGACCGGACAGGCTCGGGTTTTTCATGTTTTTT
-	TRBV9	TRBJ1-2	-	13	CASSGGLEDGYTF	TGTGCCAGCAGCGGAGGGTTGGAGGATGGCTACACCTTC
-	TRBV11-2	TRBJ1-3	-	15	CASSSGPGAGNTIYF	TGTGCCAGCAGCTCGGGTCCGGGTGCAGGAAACACCATATATTTT
-	TRBV4-1	TRBJ2-7	-	13	CASSTPLFYEQYF	TGCGCCAGCAGTACCCCCCTATTCTACGAGCAGTACTTC
TRBD2	TRBV11-2	TRBJ2-3	-	18	CASSPTGLGREYGDTQYF	TGTGCCAGCAGCCCGACGGGACTAGGGCGGGAGTATGGAGATACGCAGTATTTT
-	TRBV7-2	TRBJ2-3	once	13	CASSLAGPDTQYF	TGTGCCAGCAGCTTAGCTGGCCCAGATACGCAGTATTTT
TRBD2	TRBV9	TRBJ2-2	once	19	CASSHPSTSGSLITGELFF	TGTGCCAGCAGCCATCCGAGTACTAGCGGGAGTCTGATCACCGGGGAGCTGTTTTTT
TRBD1	TRBV18	TRBJ1-6	-	15	CASSLYRGQESPLHF	TGTGCCAGCTCATTATACAGGGGACAGGAGTCACCCCTCCACTTT
TRBD2	TRBV5-1	TRBJ2-1	-	15	CASSFGTGGHNEQFF	TGCGCCAGCAGCTTTGGAACGGGGGGGCACAATGAGCAGTTCTTC
TRBD2	TRBV5-4	TRBJ2-3	-	14	CASSLRAGADTQYF	TGTGCCAGCAGCTTGAGGGCGGGAGCGGATACGCAGTATTTT
-	TRBV7-2	TRBJ1-2	once	15	CASSYRRDTVYGYTF	TGTGCCAGCAGCTATAGGCGTGACACCGTCTATGGCTACACCTTC
-	TRBV19	TRBJ1-5	once	15	CASSILKDSNQPQHF	TGTGCCAGTAGTATTTTAAAGGACAGTAATCAGCCCCAGCATTTT
TRBD1	TRBV11-2	TRBJ1-2	-	13	CASSSRGIGGYTF	TGTGCCAGCAGCTCCAGGGGGATCGGGGGCTACACCTTC
-	TRBV11-3	TRBJ1-3	-	15	CASSPEWGLGNTIYF	TGTGCCAGCAGCCCAGAGTGGGGGCTCGGAAACACCATATATTTT
-	TRBV10-3	TRBJ1-2	-	17	CAISEPILGHRETGYTF	TGTGCCATCAGTGAGCCCATTTTAGGACACAGGGAGACTGGCTACACCTTC
-	TRBV18	TRBJ1-1	-	15	CASSPGSPGNTEAFF	TGTGCCAGCTCACCAGGTTCGCCGGGGAACACTGAAGCTTTCTTT
TRBD2	TRBV9	TRBJ2-5	-	16	CASSVASGGAGETQYF	TGTGCCAGCAGCGTAGCGAGCGGGGGGGCTGGTGAGACCCAGTACTTC
TRBD1	TRBV5-4	TRBJ2-1	-	16	CASSSRGTGVANEQFF	TGTGCCAGCAGCTCCCGAGGGACAGGGGTCGCCAATGAGCAGTTCTTC
TRBD1	TRBV5-1	TRBJ2-3	-	14	CASSRQGASDTQYF	TGCGCCAGCAGCCGCCAGGGGGCGTCAGATACGCAGTATTTT
TRBD1	TRBV5-1	TRBJ1-2	-	14	CASSTDREVDGYTF	TGCGCCAGCAGCACCGACAGGGAGGTAGATGGCTACACCTTC
TRBD1	TRBV7-2	TRBJ2-7	-	15	CASSWPTGGFYEQYF	TGTGCCAGCAGCTGGCCGACAGGGGGCTTCTACGAGCAGTACTTC
TRBD2	TRBV5-4	TRBJ2-3	-	13	CASSWRGTDTQYF	TGTGCCAGCTCTTGGCGGGGGACAGATACGCAGTATTTT
-	TRBV20-1	TRBJ2-5	-	15	CSASMWRGRQETQYF	TGCAGTGCTAGTATGTGGCGCGGCCGGCAAGAGACCCAGTACTTC
-	TRBV19	TRBJ1-5	-	14	CASRRREGNQPQHF	TGTGCCAGTAGGCGCAGGGAGGGCAATCAGCCCCAGCATTTT